The next 21 T cell receptor beta chains were all read from a single sample in a study of T cells in narcolepsy. Data came from immunoSEQ multiplex PCR; TCRdb stores just in-frame clones and leaves some out. The sample has about 35,000 clones; around 84% are singletons. Sequencing used memory (CD45RA-) CD4+ T cells from blood. The receptors were gathered from a human donor in good health.

The chain couples TRBV5-1 to TRBJ2-7; a possible D gene is TRBD2 (6 bases). This CDR3 is 14 amino acids long. Germline CDR1 SGHRS, CDR2 YFSETQ. The germline V and J ends were trimmed by 0 bases and 6 bases, with 13 bases remaining between them. DNA for the CDR3: TGCGCCAGCAGCTTGGAGTTCGGGGGACGCGAGCAGTACTTC. Its protein product is CASSLEFGGREQYF.

This chain uses TRBV19 with TRBJ2-1, with D unclear. The CDR3 totals 11 residues. V was trimmed by 6 bases and J by 10 bases, leaving 10 bases between them. Germline V gives CDR1 LNHDA, CDR2 SQIVND (reference sequence). For the CDR3, the DNA is TGTGCCAGTAGCCTCTTTGGGGAGCAGTTCTTC. It yields the protein CASSLFGEQFF.

This clone was detected a few times. This chain links TRBV6-5 with TRBJ2-2, with 9 positions matching TRBD1. CDR1 MNHEY and CDR2 SVGAGI come from the germline V gene. J gave up 6 bases and V 4 bases, and 9 bases lay outside the gene matches. CDR3 length: 16 amino acids. The CDR3 region is CASSSQDRGSAGELFF. CDR3 in DNA: TGTGCCAGCAGTTCGCAGGACAGGGGTTCTGCCGGGGAGCTGTTTTTT.

This rearrangement joins TRBV4-2 to TRBJ2-6; unclear D gene. This CDR3 region has 17 residues. The germline CDR1 and CDR2 sequences are LGHNA and YNFKEQ. V shed 4 bases and J shed 1 base, with 14 bases lying between them. CDR3 in amino acids: CASSLFPTISGANVLTF. CDR3 in DNA: TGTGCCAGCAGCCTATTCCCCACGATATCTGGGGCCAACGTCCTGACTTTC.

The V gene is TRBV18, the J gene TRBJ2-7; no clear D gene. The V and J ends lost 6 bases and 2 bases respectively, with 14 bases between them. This CDR3 is built from 14 residues. Per germline, CDR1 KGHSH and CDR2 LQKENI. The CDR3 protein is CASSQPRATYEQYF. The CDR3 DNA reads TGTGCCAGCTCGCAACCTCGGGCAACCTACGAGCAGTACTTC.

The chain uses TRBV10-1 and TRBJ2-7; 15 bases are shared with TRBD2. This CDR3 has 15 amino acids. V trimming: 5 bases; J trimming: 8 bases; junction bases outside the gene matches: 7. Per the germline V gene, CDR1 is WNHNN and CDR2 is SYGVQD (reference sequence). The CDR3 loop reads CASSPAGTSGGKQYF. The CDR3 DNA reads as TGCGCCAGCAGTCCTGCCGGGACTAGCGGGGGGAAGCAGTACTTC.

This clone has a handful of counts. The gene calls are TRBV5-1 and TRBJ1-5; 7 bases align to TRBD1. The CDR3 contains 13 residues. Trimming cost V 0 bases and J 6 bases; bases outside gene matches: 0. The V gene's germline CDR1 is SGHRS and CDR2 YFSETQ. CDR3 in DNA: TGCGCCAGCAGCTTGGCAGGGGGTCAGCCCCAGCATTTT. As protein: CASSLAGGQPQHF. Looking up the rest from reference TRBV5-1 and TRBJ1-5 gives the full variable domain: KAGVTQTPRYLIKTRGQQVTLSCSPISGHRSVSWYQQTPGQGLQFLFEYFSETQRNKGNFPGRFSGRQFSNSRSEMNVSTLELGDSALYLCASSLAGGQPQHFGDGTRLSIL.

The table lists this clone with a few counts. The chain links TRBV11-3 to TRBJ2-7; D perhaps matches TRBD2 (6 bases). Per germline, CDR1 SGHNT and CDR2 YENEEA. The CDR3 contains 16 residues. V lost 0 bases, J lost 0 bases, and 12 bases lay in between. CDR3 nucleotides: TGTGCCAGCAGCTTAGAGCGTGGAGGGAGCTCCTACGAGCAGTACTTC. Its translation is CASSLERGGSSYEQYF.

As regards this clone: Different DNA sequences within this sample yield the same CDR3. V is TRBV6-1 and J is TRBJ1-5; D might be TRBD1 (5 bases). This CDR3 has 15 amino acids. CDR1 and CDR2 from the germline V gene are MNHNS and SASEGT. The V and J ends lost 6 bases and 0 bases respectively, with 12 bases between them. The DNA of the CDR3 is TGTGCCAGCAGAATTTCCAGGGATAGCAATCAGCCCCAGCATTTT. Protein product: CASRISRDSNQPQHF.

This chain joins TRBV4-2 and TRBJ2-3, with TRBD2 matching 13 bases. This CDR3 is built from 17 residues. Losses at the gene ends were 4 bases for V and 2 bases for J; bases not matched to a gene: 6. Germline CDR1 reads LGHNA; CDR2 reads YNFKEQ. The CDR3 reads CASSLGLAGANTDTQYF. DNA for the CDR3: TGTGCCAGCAGCCTCGGACTAGCGGGGGCCAACACAGATACGCAGTATTTT.

This clone appeared a few times. The chain uses TRBV5-1 and TRBJ2-7; TRBD2 matches at 11 bases. The germline V gene has CDR1 SGHRS and CDR2 YFSETQ. V shed 4 bases and J 2 bases; nucleotides not matched to a gene: 8. The CDR3 extends over 16 amino acids. The CDR3 sequence: CASSPIGLAGTYEQYF. The CDR3 nucleotides are TGCGCCAGCAGCCCGATCGGACTAGCGGGCACCTACGAGCAGTACTTC.

The chain joins TRBV7-8 to TRBJ2-7; 13 bases align to TRBD2. Germline trimming cut 5 bases from V and 4 bases from J; bases unmatched to any gene: 11. From germline, CDR1 is SGHVS and CDR2 FQNEAQ. The CDR3 extends over 17 amino acids. CDR3 amino acids: CASSLGTSGISIYEQYF. The CDR3 DNA sequence: TGTGCCAGCAGCCTCGGGACTAGCGGGATTTCTATTTACGAGCAGTACTTC. Using reference TRBV7-8 and TRBJ2-7 for the parts outside the CDR3, the full variable domain is GAGVSQSPRYKVAKRGQDVALRCDPISGHVSLFWYQQALGQGPEFLTYFQNEAQLDKSGLPSDRFFAERPEGSVSTLKIQRTQQEDSAVYLCASSLGTSGISIYEQYFGPGTRLTVT.

This chain links TRBV6-5 with TRBJ2-7; TRBD2 might be the D (5 bases). V was pared by 2 bases and J by 6 bases, with 20 bases between. CDR1 and CDR2 from the germline V gene are MNHEY and SVGAGI. This CDR3 region has 16 residues. CDR3 coding DNA: TGTGCCAGCAGTTACCAAGGCAGAGGACTGTCAGGCGAGCAGTACTTC. This sequence encodes CASSYQGRGLSGEQYF.

This rearrangement joins TRBV9 to TRBJ2-2, with 9 bases that match TRBD2. With 4 bases clipped from V and 5 bases from J, the junction kept 12 bases outside the gene matches. In germline, CDR1 is SGDLS, CDR2 YYNGEE. The CDR3 loop spans 17 amino acids. DNA of the CDR3: TGTGCCAGCAGCAGAGAGGGGGCGGGAGGGAAGACCGGGGAGCTGTTTTTT. Residues: CASSREGAGGKTGELFF.

The chain joins TRBV6-1 to TRBJ1-4; TRBD1 might be the D (5 bases). Germline assignment: CDR1 MNHNS and CDR2 SASEGT. With 4 bases removed from V and 5 bases from J, the gap between germline ends came to 14 bases. The length of the CDR3 is 15 residues. CDR3 sequence: CASSAGPSLNEKLFF. The CDR3, as DNA: TGTGCCAGCAGTGCAGGGCCGAGCCTAAATGAAAAACTGTTTTTT.

The chain carries TRBV5-8 and TRBJ2-1; D might be TRBD1 (6 bases). Germline V CDR1 and CDR2: SGHTS, YDEGEE. V was pared by 1 base and J by 0 bases, with 8 bases between. The CDR3 runs to 15 residues. This chain's CDR3 is CASSLRQVSYNEQFF. As DNA, the CDR3 is TGTGCCAGCAGCTTGAGACAGGTCTCCTACAATGAGCAGTTCTTC.

The V and J genes are TRBV6-6 and TRBJ1-2, with D possibly TRBD1 on 6 matching bases. Trimming removed 8 bases from V and 0 bases from J, with 13 bases in between. Germline V gives CDR1 MNHNY, CDR2 SVGAGI (reference sequence). The CDR3 is 14 amino acids. The CDR3 protein is CASSDRRANYGYTF. In DNA, the CDR3 is TGTGCCAGCTCTGACAGGCGAGCTAACTATGGCTACACCTTC.

The rearrangement links TRBV9 to TRBJ2-7, with 7 bases identical to TRBD1. The CDR3 spans 13 residues. Germline CDR1 reads SGDLS; CDR2 reads YYNGEE. J was trimmed by 6 bases and V by 7 bases; bases with no gene match: 10. The CDR3 reads CASGFTGESEQYF. CDR3 DNA: TGTGCCAGCGGATTCACAGGGGAGAGCGAGCAGTACTTC.

This clone came up once. Other nucleotide sequences from this sample produce the same CDR3. The CDR3 coding sequence is TGTGCCAGCAGCTTATTGCGGGCGAACTATAATTCACCCCTCCACTTT. It is translated as CASSLLRANYNSPLHF. The gene calls are TRBV13 and TRBJ1-6, with D unresolved. The V end was cut by 2 bases, the J end by 3 bases, with 11 bases between. Germline V gene sequence: CDR1 PRHDT, CDR2 FYEKMQ (reference sequence). The CDR3 consists of 16 residues.

This clone was recorded only once. The chain has TRBV5-4 and TRBJ2-3, with D perhaps being TRBD1 or TRBD2 (7 bases each). This CDR3 contains 15 residues. Looked up from germline, CDR1 is SGHNT and CDR2 is YYREEE (reference sequence). Trimming removed 4 bases from V and 6 bases from J, with 18 bases in between. CDR3 sequence (DNA): TGTGCCAGCAGCCAGGGGGGGGTGCAAGTGGATACGCAGTATTTT. Encoded protein: CASSQGGVQVDTQYF.

The chain has TRBV30 and TRBJ1-4; 7 bases align to TRBD1. This CDR3 has 14 amino acids. The germline V gene has CDR1 GTSNPN and CDR2 SVGIG (reference sequence). With V trimmed by 5 bases and J by 7 bases, 10 bases remained unmatched. The CDR3 spells CAWAETGRIEKLFF. DNA for the CDR3: TGTGCCTGGGCCGAGACAGGGCGGATTGAAAAACTGTTTTTT.